This is a list of T cell receptor beta chains from one sample in a study of blood T cell repertoires in COVID-19. Sequencing used immunoSEQ multiplex PCR; TCRdb keeps in-frame clones, though not all of them. Seen here are approximately 230,000 clones, 85% to 90% observed once, and the top ten hold approximately 1.6%. The material sequenced was PBMCs or T cells enriched from blood (not recorded which). Receptors were obtained from a man aged 40-50 years who had recovered from COVID-19. Both conserved end residues are part of each CDR3. D genes are given only for firm matches. Where a row states a size, it is once, few, many or the class of an expanded clone; other rows omit it.

v_gene	d_gene	abundance	j_gene	CDR3aa	CDR3nt
TRBV18	.	.	TRBJ1-6	CASSPFRLGESPLHF	TGTGCCAGCTCACCTTTCCGATTAGGGGAATCACCCCTCCACTTT
TRBV20-1	.	many	TRBJ2-5	CSGQHQETQYF	TGCAGTGGTCAACATCAAGAGACCCAGTACTTC
TRBV25-1	TRBD2	.	TRBJ2-1	CATLLAGPYNEQFF	TGTGCCACTCTACTAGCGGGGCCATACAATGAGCAGTTCTTC
TRBV5-4	TRBD2	.	TRBJ2-5	CASSVRSGVGEAQYF	TGTGCCAGCAGCGTAAGAAGCGGGGTGGGCGAGGCCCAGTACTTC
TRBV5-1	.	.	TRBJ2-2	CASSFQGVGGELFF	TGCGCCAGCAGCTTTCAGGGCGTTGGCGGGGAGCTGTTTTTT
TRBV2	.	.	TRBJ2-1	CASSAGVSWVMYNEQFF	TGTGCCAGCAGTGCCGGAGTCTCCTGGGTTATGTACAATGAGCAGTTCTTC
TRBV7-2	.	.	TRBJ1-5	CASSLWPNQPQHF	TGTGCCAGCAGCTTATGGCCCAATCAGCCCCAGCATTTT
TRBV5-6	.	.	TRBJ2-7	CASSSSRNEQYF	TGTGCCAGCAGCTCGAGTCGAAACGAGCAGTACTTC
TRBV29-1	.	.	TRBJ1-1	CSVARGGNTEAFF	TGCAGCGTTGCAAGGGGGGGCAACACTGAAGCTTTCTTT
TRBV2	.	.	TRBJ1-5	CAGGDWEGHQHF	TGTGCCGGAGGGGATTGGGAGGGACACCAGCATTTT
TRBV2	.	.	TRBJ1-2	CAMGGWSYTF	TGTGCCATGGGGGGTTGGAGCTACACCTTC
TRBV4-3	.	.	TRBJ1-1	CASSQVWRGEAFF	TGCGCCAGCAGCCAAGTGTGGCGCGGGGAAGCTTTCTTT
TRBV6-5	TRBD1	.	TRBJ2-1	CASRGTGEPYNEQFF	TGTGCCAGCAGGGGGACAGGGGAGCCCTACAATGAGCAGTTCTTC